This TCR beta chain was obtained from a study of cytomegalovirus exposure and HLA in healthy donors. Study conclusions and caveats: In vitro checks showed that a few CMV-associated chains really do target CMV antigens. More than 15,000 TCR beta sequences were associated with HLA alleles at 0.05 false discovery rate in a later analysis. The availability of immune exposure information extended only to CMV serostatus.

As regards this clone: Antigen: not known.

The PCR had 60 Vbeta and 13 Jbeta primers. Only in-frame clones appear in the TCRdb table, and some are missing; sequencing was by immunoSEQ multiplex PCR. The sample carries under 200,000 clones, roughly 80% recorded once. There are 14 residues in the CDR3. Germline loops: CDR1 MNHEY, CDR2 SMNVEV (reference sequence). Trimming shortened V by 5 bases and J by 4 bases, and 15 bases separated the two germline ends. Source material: PBMCs. This TCR was recovered from a man over 45 in good health and CMV-seropositive. The chain couples TRBV27 to TRBJ2-7; D possibly corresponds to TRBD2 (6 bases). For the CDR3, the DNA is TGTGCCAGCAGTATGGACACCCGGGGGTACGAGCAGTACTTC. It codes for CASSMDTRGYEQYF.